This TCR beta chain was recorded in a study of metastatic and nonmetastatic thyroid tumors. Study context: A comparison of repertoires was made across blood and tumor or nodule tissue from malignant and benign thyroid patients. Study findings and constraints: The study reportedly found significantly higher TCR beta diversity in malignant thyroid tumors than benign nodules, in blood and tumor.

Every patient underwent thyroid surgery untreated. Authors' processing steps: For papillary thyroid cancer, a distant-metastasis classifier was constructed from CDR3 differences observed across clinicopathological groups. TCRdb ran MiXCR on the PCR reads. These V and J calls rely on TCRdb rather than the paper's analysis. The sample holds some 30,000 clones, more than 3.5% seen once. This clone has only a few counts. Its antigen is unidentified. Germline CDR1 reads SGHTA; CDR2 reads FQGTGA. This CDR3 region has 13 residues. Germline trimming cut 5 bases from V and 8 bases from J; bases unmatched to any gene: 8.

This chain uses TRBV7-3 with TRBJ1-2, with TRBD1 matching 7 bases. This TCR derives from a female donor with papillary thyroid cancer or a benign thyroid nodule (not recorded which). Some clones in this sample may be carry-over from other donors' samples. The sample taken for sequencing was blood. The CDR3 DNA sequence: TGTGCCAGCAGCACTAGACAGGGAGGCGGCTACACCTTC. It is translated as CASSTRQGGGYTF.